This T cell receptor beta chain came from a study of response to subunit inactivated influenza vaccine. This clonotype was seen ten or more times. TCRdb re-derived calls from the RT-PCR reads in MiXCR, one entry per CDR3 protein. The profile covers 560,000 or so distinct CDR3 sequences, with 6% to 9% appearing a single time and roughly 13% taken by the ten largest. Looked up from germline, CDR1 is LGHNA and CDR2 is YSLEER. This CDR3 has 16 residues. Trimming removed 4 bases at V and 2 bases at J, with 16 bases between. The chain employs TRBV4-3 and TRBJ2-3; D is unclear. Sequencing was performed on PBMCs from blood, taken approximately 25 months after vaccination. The sequence derives from a man in his fifties or sixties who received an inactivated influenza vaccine. The CDR3 nucleotides are TGCGCCAGCAGCCCCTGGTCTATCAGCCCCACAGATACGCAGTATTTT. It is translated as CASSPWSISPTDTQYF.